This T cell receptor beta chain originates from a study of CD8 T cells in ankylosing spondylitis. As the method for making TCR beta libraries, quantitative 5'-RACE with molecular barcodes was used. TCRdb itself ran the 5' RACE reads through MiXCR, one entry per CDR3 protein. The sample holds 130,000 or so distinct CDR3 sequences, under 20% seen once. Whole-study findings and limits: In ankylosing spondylitis blood, a motif of roughly 8 highly homologous TCR beta variants appeared characteristic. Some of these motif variants have turned up before, in reports on reactive arthritis synovial fluid and blood. It was reported that disease-linked clones were significantly enriched in matched ankylosing spondylitis synovial fluid. Those disease-linked clones were CD8+; they were also relatively rare in peripheral blood.

This CDR3 is built from 14 residues. V gave up 0 bases and J gave up 0 bases, with 3 bases separating them. The germline gives CDR1 MGHRA, CDR2 YSYEKL. In its sample, this clonotype was seen a few times. What it binds is unknown. The receptor comes from a male donor with ankylosing spondylitis. This chain uses TRBV4-1 with TRBJ2-1; D is unclear. Sequencing was done on a sample of blood, either unsorted or a sorted T cell fraction (not recorded which). The CDR3 region is CASSQEISYNEQFF. The CDR3 nucleotides are TGCGCCAGCAGCCAAGAAATCTCCTACAATGAGCAGTTCTTC.